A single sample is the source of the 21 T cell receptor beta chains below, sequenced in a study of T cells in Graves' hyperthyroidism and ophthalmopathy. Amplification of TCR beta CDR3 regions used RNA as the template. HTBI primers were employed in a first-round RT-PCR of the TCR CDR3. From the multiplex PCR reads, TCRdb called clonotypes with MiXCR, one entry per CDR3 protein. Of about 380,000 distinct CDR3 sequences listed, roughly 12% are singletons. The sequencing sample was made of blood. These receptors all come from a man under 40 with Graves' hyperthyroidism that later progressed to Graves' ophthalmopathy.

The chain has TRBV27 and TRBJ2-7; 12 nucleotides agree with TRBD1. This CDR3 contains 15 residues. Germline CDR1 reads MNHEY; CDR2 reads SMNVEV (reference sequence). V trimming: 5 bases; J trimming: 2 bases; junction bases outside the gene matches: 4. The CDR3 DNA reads TGTGCCAGCAGTCATGGGACAGGGGGCCCCTACGAGCAGTACTTC. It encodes CASSHGTGGPYEQYF.

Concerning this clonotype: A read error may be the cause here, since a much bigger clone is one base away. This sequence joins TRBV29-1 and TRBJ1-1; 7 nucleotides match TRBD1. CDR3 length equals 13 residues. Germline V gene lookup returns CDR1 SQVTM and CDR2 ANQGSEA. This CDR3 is CSVMGQMNAEAFF. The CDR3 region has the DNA TGCAGCGTCATGGGACAGATGAACGCTGAAGCTTTCTTT.

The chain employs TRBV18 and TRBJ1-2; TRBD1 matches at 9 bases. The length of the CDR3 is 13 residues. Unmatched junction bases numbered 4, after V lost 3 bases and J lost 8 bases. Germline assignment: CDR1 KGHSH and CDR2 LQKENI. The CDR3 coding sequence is TGTGCCAGCTCACCGGACAGGGGAGAGGGCTACACCTTC. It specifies CASSPDRGEGYTF.

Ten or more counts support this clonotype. The CDR3 protein is CASSLSRVTGNTIYF. Here the CDR3 DNA reads TGTGCCAGCAGTTTATCCAGGGTTACTGGAAACACCATATATTTT. The V gene is TRBV28, the J gene TRBJ1-3, with D possibly being TRBD1 (5 bases). Trimming cost V 1 base and J 2 bases, with 9 bases left between them. There are 15 residues in the CDR3. The germline V gene has CDR1 MDHEN and CDR2 SYDVKM.

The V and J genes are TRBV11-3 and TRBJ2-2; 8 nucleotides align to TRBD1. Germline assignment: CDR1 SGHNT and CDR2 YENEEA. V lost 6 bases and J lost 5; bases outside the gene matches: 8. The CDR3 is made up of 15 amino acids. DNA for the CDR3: TGTGCCAGCAGAATCCGGGACAGGAGGACCGGGGAGCTGTTTTTT. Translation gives CASRIRDRRTGELFF.

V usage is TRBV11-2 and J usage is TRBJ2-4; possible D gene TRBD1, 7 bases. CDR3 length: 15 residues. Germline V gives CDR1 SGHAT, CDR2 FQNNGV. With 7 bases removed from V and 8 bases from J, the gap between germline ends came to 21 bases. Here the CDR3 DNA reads TGTGCCAGCACCCGGAGAGGGGGCGGGATGGACATTCAGTACTTC. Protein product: CASTRRGGGMDIQYF.

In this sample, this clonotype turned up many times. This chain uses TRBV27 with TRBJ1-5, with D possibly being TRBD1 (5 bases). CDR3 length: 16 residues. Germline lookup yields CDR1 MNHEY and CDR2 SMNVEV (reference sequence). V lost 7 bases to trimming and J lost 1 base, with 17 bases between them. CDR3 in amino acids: CASTLRFKGSNQPQHF. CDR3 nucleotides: TGTGCCAGCACCCTTAGATTTAAGGGGAGCAATCAGCCCCAGCATTTT.

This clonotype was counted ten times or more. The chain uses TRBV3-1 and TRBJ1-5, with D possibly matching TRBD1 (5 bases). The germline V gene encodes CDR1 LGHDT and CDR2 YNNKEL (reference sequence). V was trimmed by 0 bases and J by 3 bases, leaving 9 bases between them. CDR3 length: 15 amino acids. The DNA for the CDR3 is TGTGCCAGCAGCCAAGATGGGGCGGACAATCAGCCCCAGCATTTT. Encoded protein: CASSQDGADNQPQHF.

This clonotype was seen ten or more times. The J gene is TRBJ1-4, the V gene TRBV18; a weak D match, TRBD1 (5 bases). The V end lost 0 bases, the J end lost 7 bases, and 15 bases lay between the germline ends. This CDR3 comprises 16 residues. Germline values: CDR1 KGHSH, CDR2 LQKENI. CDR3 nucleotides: TGTGCCAGCTCACCACCCGGGCTAGGGGTCGGTGAAAAACTGTTTTTT. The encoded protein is CASSPPGLGVGEKLFF.

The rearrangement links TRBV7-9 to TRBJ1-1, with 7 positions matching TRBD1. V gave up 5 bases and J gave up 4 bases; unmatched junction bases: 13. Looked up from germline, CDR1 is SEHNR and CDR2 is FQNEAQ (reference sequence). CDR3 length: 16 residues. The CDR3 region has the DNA TGTGCCAGCAGCCCACAACCAGGGGGAGGGACCACTGAAGCTTTCTTT. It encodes CASSPQPGGGTTEAFF.

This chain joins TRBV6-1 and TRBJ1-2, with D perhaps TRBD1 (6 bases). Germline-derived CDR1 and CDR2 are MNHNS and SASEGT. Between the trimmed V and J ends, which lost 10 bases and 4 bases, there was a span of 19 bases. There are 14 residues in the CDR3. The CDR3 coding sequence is TGTGCCACCACAAAGTTAGGGGGGGCCTATGGCTACACCTTC. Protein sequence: CATTKLGGAYGYTF.

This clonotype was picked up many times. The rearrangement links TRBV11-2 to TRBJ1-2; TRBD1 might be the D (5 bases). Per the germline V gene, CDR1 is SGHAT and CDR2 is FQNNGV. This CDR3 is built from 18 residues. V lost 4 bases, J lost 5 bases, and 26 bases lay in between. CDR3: CASSSQKPPGLRGYGYTF. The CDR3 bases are TGTGCCAGCAGCTCACAAAAGCCTCCGGGACTCCGGGGATATGGCTACACCTTC.

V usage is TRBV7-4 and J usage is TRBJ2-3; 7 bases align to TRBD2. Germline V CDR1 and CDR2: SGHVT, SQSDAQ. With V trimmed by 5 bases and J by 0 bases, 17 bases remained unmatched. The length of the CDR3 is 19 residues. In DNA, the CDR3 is TGTGCCAGCAGCGGTGAGCCGGGACTACGTTATCCCAGCACAGATACGCAGTATTTT. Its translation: CASSGEPGLRYPSTDTQYF.

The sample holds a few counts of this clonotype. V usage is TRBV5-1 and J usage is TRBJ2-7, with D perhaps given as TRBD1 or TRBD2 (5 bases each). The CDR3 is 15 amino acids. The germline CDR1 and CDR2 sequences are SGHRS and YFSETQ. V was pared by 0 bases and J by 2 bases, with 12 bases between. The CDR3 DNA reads TGCGCCAGCAGCTTGGGGGACCTCGGAGCCTACGAGCAGTACTTC. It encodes CASSLGDLGAYEQYF.

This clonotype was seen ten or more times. For the CDR3, the DNA is TGTGCCAGCAGCTCCGATCAAGAGACCCAGTACTTC. Translation gives CASSSDQETQYF. V usage is TRBV11-2 and J usage is TRBJ2-5; D not certain. There are 12 residues in the CDR3. The V gene's germline CDR1 is SGHAT and CDR2 FQNNGV. The V and J ends lost 4 bases and 2 bases respectively, with 5 bases between them.

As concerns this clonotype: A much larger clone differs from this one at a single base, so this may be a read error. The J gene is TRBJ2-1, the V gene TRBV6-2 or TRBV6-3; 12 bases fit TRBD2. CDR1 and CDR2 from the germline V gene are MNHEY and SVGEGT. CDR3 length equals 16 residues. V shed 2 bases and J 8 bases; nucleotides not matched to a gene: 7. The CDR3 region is CASSYTLTSGGYEQFF. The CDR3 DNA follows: TGTGCCAGCAGTTACACCTTGACTAGCGGGGGCTATGAGCAGTTCTTC.

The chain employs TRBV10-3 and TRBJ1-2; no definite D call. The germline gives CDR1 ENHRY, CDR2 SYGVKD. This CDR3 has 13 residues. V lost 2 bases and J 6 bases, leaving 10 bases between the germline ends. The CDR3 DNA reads TGTGCCATCAGTGAGCAGGTTCGCAATGGCTACACCTTC. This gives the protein CAISEQVRNGYTF.

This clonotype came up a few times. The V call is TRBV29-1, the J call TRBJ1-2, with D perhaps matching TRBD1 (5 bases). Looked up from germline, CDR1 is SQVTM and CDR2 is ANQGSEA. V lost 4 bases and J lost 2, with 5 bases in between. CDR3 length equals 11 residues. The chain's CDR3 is CSVGQNYGYTF. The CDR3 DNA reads TGCAGCGTTGGACAGAACTATGGCTACACCTTC.

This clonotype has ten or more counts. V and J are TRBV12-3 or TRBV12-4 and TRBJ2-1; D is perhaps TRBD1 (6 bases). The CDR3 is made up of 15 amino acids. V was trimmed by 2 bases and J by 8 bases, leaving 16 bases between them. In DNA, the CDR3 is TGTGCCAGCAGTTTATATAGGGCAGGGGACCATGAGCAGTTCTTC. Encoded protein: CASSLYRAGDHEQFF.

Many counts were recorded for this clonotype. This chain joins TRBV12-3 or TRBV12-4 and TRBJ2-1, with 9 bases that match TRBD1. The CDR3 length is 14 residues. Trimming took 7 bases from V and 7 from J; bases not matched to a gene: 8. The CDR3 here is CASTPGQGWNEQFF. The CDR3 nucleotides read TGTGCCAGCACCCCGGGACAGGGATGGAATGAGCAGTTCTTC.

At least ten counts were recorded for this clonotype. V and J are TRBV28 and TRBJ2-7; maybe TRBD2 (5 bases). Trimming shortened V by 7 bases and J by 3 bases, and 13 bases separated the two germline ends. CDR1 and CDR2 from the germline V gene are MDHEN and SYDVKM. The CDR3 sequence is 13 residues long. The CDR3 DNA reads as TGTGCCAGCACCCGAGGGCCCCTCTACGAGCAGTACTTC. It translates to CASTRGPLYEQYF. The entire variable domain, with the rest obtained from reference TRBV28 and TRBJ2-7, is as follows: DVKVTQSSRYLVKRTGEKVFLECVQDMDHENMFWYRQDPGLGLRLIYFSYDVKMKEKGDIPEGYSVSREKKERFSLILESASTNQTSMYLCASTRGPLYEQYFGPGTRLTVT.